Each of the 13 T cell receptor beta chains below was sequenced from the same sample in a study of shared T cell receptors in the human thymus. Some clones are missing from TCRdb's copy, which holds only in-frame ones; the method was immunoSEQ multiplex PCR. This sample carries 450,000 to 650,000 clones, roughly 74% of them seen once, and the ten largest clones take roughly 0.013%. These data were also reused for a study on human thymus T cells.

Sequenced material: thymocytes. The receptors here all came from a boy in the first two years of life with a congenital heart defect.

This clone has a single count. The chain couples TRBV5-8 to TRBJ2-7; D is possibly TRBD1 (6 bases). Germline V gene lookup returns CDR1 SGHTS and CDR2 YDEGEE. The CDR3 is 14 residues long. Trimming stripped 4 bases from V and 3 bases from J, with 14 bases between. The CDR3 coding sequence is TGTGCCAGCAGCACCTCAGGGGTCGTCTACGAGCAGTACTTC. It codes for CASSTSGVVYEQYF.

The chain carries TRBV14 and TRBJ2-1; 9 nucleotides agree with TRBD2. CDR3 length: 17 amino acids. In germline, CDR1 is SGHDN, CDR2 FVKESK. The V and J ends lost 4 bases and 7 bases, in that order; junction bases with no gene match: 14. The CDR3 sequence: CASSLGPGGRAENEQFF. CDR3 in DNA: TGTGCCAGCAGCCTTGGCCCTGGCGGGAGGGCCGAGAATGAGCAGTTCTTC.

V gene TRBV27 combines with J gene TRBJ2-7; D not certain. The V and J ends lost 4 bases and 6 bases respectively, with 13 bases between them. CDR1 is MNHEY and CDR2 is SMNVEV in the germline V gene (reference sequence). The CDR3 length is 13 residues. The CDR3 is CASSWSKESEQYF. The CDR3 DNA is TGTGCCAGCAGTTGGAGTAAGGAATCCGAGCAGTACTTC.

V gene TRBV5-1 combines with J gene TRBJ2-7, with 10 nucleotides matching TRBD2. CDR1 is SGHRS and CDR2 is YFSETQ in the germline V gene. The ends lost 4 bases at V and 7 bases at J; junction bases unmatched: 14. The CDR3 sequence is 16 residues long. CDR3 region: CASSESGTSVFGEQYF. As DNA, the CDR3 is TGCGCCAGCAGCGAGTCCGGGACTAGCGTGTTTGGAGAGCAGTACTTC.

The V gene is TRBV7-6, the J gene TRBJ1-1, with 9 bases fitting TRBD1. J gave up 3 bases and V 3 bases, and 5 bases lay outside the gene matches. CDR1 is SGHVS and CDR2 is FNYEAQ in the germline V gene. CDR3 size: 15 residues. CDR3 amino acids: CASSFGRTGDTEAFF. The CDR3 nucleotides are TGTGCCAGCAGCTTCGGCAGGACAGGGGACACTGAAGCTTTCTTT.

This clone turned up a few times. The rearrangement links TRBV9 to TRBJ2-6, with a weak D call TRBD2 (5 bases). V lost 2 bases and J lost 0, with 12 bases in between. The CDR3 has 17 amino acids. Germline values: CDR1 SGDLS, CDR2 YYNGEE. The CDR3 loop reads CASSVERASSGANVLTF. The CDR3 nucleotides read TGTGCCAGCAGCGTTGAGAGGGCCTCCTCTGGGGCCAACGTCCTGACTTTC.

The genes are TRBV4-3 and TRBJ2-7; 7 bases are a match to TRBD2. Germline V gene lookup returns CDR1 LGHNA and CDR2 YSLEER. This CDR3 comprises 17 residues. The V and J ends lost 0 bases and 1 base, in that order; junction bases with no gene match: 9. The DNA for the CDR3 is TGCGCCAGCAGCCAAGAAAAGTTCGGGGGAGGGTCCTACGAGCAGTACTTC. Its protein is CASSQEKFGGGSYEQYF.

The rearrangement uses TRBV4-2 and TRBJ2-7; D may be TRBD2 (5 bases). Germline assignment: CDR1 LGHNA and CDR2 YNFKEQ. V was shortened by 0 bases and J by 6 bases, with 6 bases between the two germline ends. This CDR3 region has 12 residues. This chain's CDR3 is CASSQESGEQYF. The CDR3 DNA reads TGTGCCAGCAGCCAAGAAAGCGGCGAGCAGTACTTC.

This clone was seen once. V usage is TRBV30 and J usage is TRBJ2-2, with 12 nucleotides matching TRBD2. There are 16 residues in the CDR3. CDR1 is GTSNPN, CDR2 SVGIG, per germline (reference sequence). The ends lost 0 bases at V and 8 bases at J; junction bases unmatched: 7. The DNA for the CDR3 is TGTGCCTGGAGTGTAGCCCTAGCGGGAGGGGCTGGGGAGCTGTTTTTT. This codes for CAWSVALAGGAGELFF. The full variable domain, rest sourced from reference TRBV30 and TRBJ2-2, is SQTIHQWPATLVQPVGSPLSLECTVEGTSNPNLYWYRQAAGRGLQLLFYSVGIGQISSEVPQNLSASRPQDRQFILSSKKLLLSDSGFYLCAWSVALAGGAGELFFGEGSRLTVL.

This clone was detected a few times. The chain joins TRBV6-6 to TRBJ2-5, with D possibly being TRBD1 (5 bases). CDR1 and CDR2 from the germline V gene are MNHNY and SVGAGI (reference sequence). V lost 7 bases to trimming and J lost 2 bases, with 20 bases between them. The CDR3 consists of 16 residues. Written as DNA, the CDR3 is TGTGCCAGCAACCTTACCCTCCGACAGCAACAAGAGACCCAGTACTTC. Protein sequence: CASNLTLRQQQETQYF.

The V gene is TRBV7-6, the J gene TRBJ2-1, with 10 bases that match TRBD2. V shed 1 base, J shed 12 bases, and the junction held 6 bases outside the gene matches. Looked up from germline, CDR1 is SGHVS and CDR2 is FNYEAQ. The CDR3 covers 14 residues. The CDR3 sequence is CASSLENSGRLQFF. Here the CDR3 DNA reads TGTGCCAGCAGCTTAGAGAATAGCGGGAGGTTGCAGTTCTTC.

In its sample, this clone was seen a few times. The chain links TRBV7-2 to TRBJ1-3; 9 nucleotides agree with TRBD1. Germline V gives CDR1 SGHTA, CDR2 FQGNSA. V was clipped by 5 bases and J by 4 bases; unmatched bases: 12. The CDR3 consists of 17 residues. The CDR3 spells CASSPSGDRAHGNTIYF. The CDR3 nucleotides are TGTGCCAGCAGCCCCTCCGGGGACAGGGCCCACGGAAACACCATATATTTT.

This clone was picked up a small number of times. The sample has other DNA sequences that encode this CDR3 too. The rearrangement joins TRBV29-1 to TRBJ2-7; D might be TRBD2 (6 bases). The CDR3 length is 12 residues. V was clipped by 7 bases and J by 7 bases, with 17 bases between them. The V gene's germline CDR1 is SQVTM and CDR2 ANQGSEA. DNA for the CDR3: TGCAGCGCTAAATTGGGGGGAAAAGAGCAGTACTTC. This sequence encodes CSAKLGGKEQYF.